The present T cell receptor (beta chain) was sequenced within a study of radiation and T cells in renal cell carcinoma. Study findings and constraints: From baseline, blood top tumor clonotypes peaked at 2 weeks post-radiation.

This CDR3 spans 13 amino acids. Germline CDR1 is MNHEY and CDR2 is SVGAGI. V was clipped by 4 bases and J by 3 bases, with 9 bases between them. Time point given: baseline pretreatment blood. Noted treatment: 15 Gy SBRT to primary tumor, nephrectomy 4 weeks later. After SBRT, blood was collected at 2 and 4 weeks, plus baseline. The tumor was a clear cell renal cell carcinoma. Assay: immunoSEQ multiplex PCR; the TCRdb copy retains only in-frame clones and omits some. This sample carries roughly 120,000 clones, around 84% of them seen once, and the ten largest clones take under 4%. This clone has only a few counts. Antigen specificity is unknown.

The input for sequencing was blood, taken from a patient whose treatment included radiotherapy and nephrectomy. This TCR derives from a woman aged 60-70 years with renal cell carcinoma. This chain connects TRBV6-5 to TRBJ1-1; possibly TRBD1 for D (5 bases). The CDR3 region is CASSFRDDTEAFF. Here the CDR3 DNA reads TGTGCCAGCAGTTTCCGGGACGACACTGAAGCTTTCTTT.